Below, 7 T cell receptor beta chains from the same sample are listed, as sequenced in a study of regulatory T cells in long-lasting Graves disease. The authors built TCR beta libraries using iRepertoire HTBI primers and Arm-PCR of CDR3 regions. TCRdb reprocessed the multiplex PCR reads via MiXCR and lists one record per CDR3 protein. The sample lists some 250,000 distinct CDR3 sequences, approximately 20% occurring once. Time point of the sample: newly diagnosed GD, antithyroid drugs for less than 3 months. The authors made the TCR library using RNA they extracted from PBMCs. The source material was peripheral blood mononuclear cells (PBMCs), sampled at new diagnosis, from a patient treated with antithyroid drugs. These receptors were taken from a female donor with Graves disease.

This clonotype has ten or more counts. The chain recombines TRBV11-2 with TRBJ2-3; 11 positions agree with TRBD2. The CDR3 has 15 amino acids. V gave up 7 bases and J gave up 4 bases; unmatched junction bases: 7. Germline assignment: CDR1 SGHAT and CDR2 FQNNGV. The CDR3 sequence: CASTPSGRLSDTQYF. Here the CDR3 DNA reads TGTGCCAGCACCCCTAGCGGGAGGCTATCAGATACGCAGTATTTT.

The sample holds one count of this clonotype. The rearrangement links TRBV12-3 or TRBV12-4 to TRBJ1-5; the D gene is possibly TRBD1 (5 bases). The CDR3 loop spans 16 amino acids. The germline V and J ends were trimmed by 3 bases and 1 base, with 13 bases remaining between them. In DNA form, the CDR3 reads TGTGCCAGCAGTTTCCAGGGTTGGGTAAGCAATCAGCCCCAGCATTTT. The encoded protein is CASSFQGWVSNQPQHF.

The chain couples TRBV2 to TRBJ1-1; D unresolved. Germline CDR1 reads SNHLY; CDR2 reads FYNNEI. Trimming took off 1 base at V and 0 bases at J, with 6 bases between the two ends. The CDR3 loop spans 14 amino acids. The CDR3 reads CASSEVRVNTEAFF. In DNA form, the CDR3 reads TGTGCCAGCAGTGAAGTTCGAGTGAACACTGAAGCTTTCTTT.

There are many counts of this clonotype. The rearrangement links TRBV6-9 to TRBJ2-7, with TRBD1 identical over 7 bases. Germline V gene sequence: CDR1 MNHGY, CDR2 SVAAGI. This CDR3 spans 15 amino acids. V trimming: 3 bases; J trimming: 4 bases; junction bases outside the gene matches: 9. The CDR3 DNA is TGTGCCAGCAGTTACTTGGGGACAGAAAGTTACGAGCAGTACTTC. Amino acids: CASSYLGTESYEQYF.

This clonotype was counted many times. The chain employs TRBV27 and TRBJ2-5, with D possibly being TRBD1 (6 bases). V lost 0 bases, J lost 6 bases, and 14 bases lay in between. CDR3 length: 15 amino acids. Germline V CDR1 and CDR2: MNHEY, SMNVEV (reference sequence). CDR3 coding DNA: TGTGCCAGCAGTTTATCGCCACAGGGTGGGCAGACCCAGTACTTC. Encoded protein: CASSLSPQGGQTQYF.

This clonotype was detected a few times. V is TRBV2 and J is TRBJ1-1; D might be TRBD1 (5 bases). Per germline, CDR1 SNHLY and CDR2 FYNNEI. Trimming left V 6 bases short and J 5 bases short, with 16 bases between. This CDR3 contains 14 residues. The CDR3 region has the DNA TGTGCCAGCAGAGATGACGCAGGGAAAACTGAAGCTTTCTTT. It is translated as CASRDDAGKTEAFF.

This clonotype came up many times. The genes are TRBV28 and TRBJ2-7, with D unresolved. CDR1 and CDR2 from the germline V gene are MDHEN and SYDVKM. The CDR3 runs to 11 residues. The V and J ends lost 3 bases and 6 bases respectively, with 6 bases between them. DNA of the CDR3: TGTGCCAGCAGTTTGGGTTTCGAGCAGTACTTC. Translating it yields CASSLGFEQYF. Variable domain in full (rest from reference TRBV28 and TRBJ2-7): DVKVTQSSRYLVKRTGEKVFLECVQDMDHENMFWYRQDPGLGLRLIYFSYDVKMKEKGDIPEGYSVSREKKERFSLILESASTNQTSMYLCASSLGFEQYFGPGTRLTVT.